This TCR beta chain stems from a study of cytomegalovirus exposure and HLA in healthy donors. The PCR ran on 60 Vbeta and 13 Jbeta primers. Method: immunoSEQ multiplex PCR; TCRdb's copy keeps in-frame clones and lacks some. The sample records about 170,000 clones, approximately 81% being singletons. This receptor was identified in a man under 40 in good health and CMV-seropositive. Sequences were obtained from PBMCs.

The CDR3 DNA is TGTGCCAGCTCACCACGTAGCGGGGTTAGCTCCTACAATGAGCAGTTCTTC. It yields the protein CASSPRSGVSSYNEQFF. The V call is TRBV18, the J call TRBJ2-1, with 8 bases fitting TRBD2. V was clipped by 1 base and J by 0 bases; unmatched bases: 5. This CDR3 has 17 residues. Germline lookup yields CDR1 KGHSH and CDR2 LQKENI.